The next 32 T cell receptor beta chains were all read from a single sample in a study of T cells in localized non-small cell lung cancer. Here immunoSEQ multiplex PCR was the method, and the copy in TCRdb shows in-frame clones only, minus some. The sample holds under 15,000 clones, approximately 28% seen once. The sequences come from lung tumor tissue, collected before any cancer treatment. The receptors were gathered from a female donor older than 55 with stage I lung adenocarcinoma.

This clone occurred many times. The genes are TRBV6-8 and TRBJ2-7, with D possibly matching TRBD2 (6 bases). Germline V gene data show CDR1 as MNHGY and CDR2 as SAAAGT. Trimming left V 4 bases short and J 4 bases short, with 8 bases between. The CDR3 extends over 12 amino acids. For the CDR3, the DNA is TGTGCCAGCAGTTTCAGCGGGTACGAGCAGTACTTC. It translates to CASSFSGYEQYF.

The chain couples TRBV30 to TRBJ1-1; D gene uncertain. There are 13 residues in the CDR3. With 2 bases removed from V and 5 bases from J, the gap between germline ends came to 12 bases. Germline values: CDR1 GTSNPN, CDR2 SVGIG (reference sequence). The CDR3 region is CAWSSAGWTEAFF. The DNA of the CDR3 is TGTGCCTGGAGTTCCGCGGGATGGACTGAAGCTTTCTTT.

The rearrangement joins TRBV29-1 to TRBJ2-2, with no clear D. Between the trimmed V and J ends, which lost 2 bases and 6 bases, there was a span of 7 bases. Germline CDR1 reads SQVTM; CDR2 reads ANQGSEA. The CDR3 loop spans 12 amino acids. The CDR3 DNA reads TGCAGCGTTGAAAACCAGCCCGGGGAGCTGTTTTTT. Amino acid sequence: CSVENQPGELFF.

This clone appeared a few times. The chain is built from TRBV9 and TRBJ1-3, with 9 bases that match TRBD1. V trimming: 2 bases; J trimming: 1 base; junction bases outside the gene matches: 7. The CDR3 totals 17 residues. Germline V lookup: CDR1 SGDLS, CDR2 YYNGEE. The CDR3 here is CASSVSPTGGSGNTIYF. The DNA for the CDR3 is TGTGCCAGCAGCGTCTCCCCGACAGGGGGATCTGGAAACACCATATATTTT.

This chain links TRBV29-1 with TRBJ2-7, with D uncertain. The germline V and J ends were trimmed by 6 bases and 4 bases, with 13 bases remaining between them. The CDR3 totals 12 residues. Germline V gene lookup returns CDR1 SQVTM and CDR2 ANQGSEA. CDR3 DNA sequence: TGCAGCGTCCGCCCGGATTCTTACGAGCAGTACTTC. Amino acid sequence: CSVRPDSYEQYF.

This clone was seen more than once but under ten times. The chain couples TRBV1 to TRBJ1-2. TRBV1 is a pseudogene segment. The CDR3 totals 13 residues. CDR3 residues: CASSYEGGVGYTF. The CDR3 DNA sequence: TGCGCCAGCAGCTATGAAGGAGGGGTAGGCTACACCTTC.

This clone occurred many times. The V call is TRBV1, the J call TRBJ2-5; the table assigns TRBD1, which was not confirmed against the DNA. TRBV1 is an annotated pseudogene. CDR3 length: 16 residues. The CDR3 loop is CASSQDHRGGQETQYF. CDR3 sequence (DNA): TGCGCCAGCAGCCAAGATCATCGAGGGGGCCAAGAGACCCAGTACTTC.

The J gene is TRBJ2-1, the V gene TRBV30; TRBD1 aligns across 8 bases. The CDR3 runs to 16 residues. V was pared by 3 bases and J by 0 bases, with 7 bases of the junction left unmatched. The germline CDR1 and CDR2 sequences are GTSNPN and SVGIG (reference sequence). The CDR3 nucleotides are TGTGCCTGGAGACCCCTCAGGGGGCACTCCTACAATGAGCAGTTCTTC. Its translation is CAWRPLRGHSYNEQFF.

This chain uses TRBV28 with TRBJ2-3; 8 bases match TRBD2. The CDR3 covers 14 residues. Germline V gives CDR1 MDHEN, CDR2 SYDVKM. The V segment lost 5 bases and the J segment 0 bases; nucleotides outside the gene matches: 1. The CDR3 DNA reads TGTGCCAGCAGTATAGCGGGGAGCACAGATACGCAGTATTTT. Protein product: CASSIAGSTDTQYF.

The J gene is TRBJ2-2, the V gene TRBV23-1, with D hard to call. TRBV23-1 is an ORF, and what it does is uncertain. The CDR3 has 14 residues. V lost 4 bases to trimming and J lost 5 bases, with 11 bases between them. The CDR3 region is CASSRLPPTGELFF. CDR3 nucleotide sequence: TGCGCCAGCAGTCGGCTCCCTCCGACCGGGGAGCTGTTTTTT.

The genes are TRBV11-3 and TRBJ2-5; D uncertain. The V gene lost 5 bases and the J gene lost 5 bases, with 15 bases spanning the gap. Germline V CDR1 and CDR2: SGHNT, YENEEA. This CDR3 has 14 residues. This chain's CDR3 is CASSPQEQRETQYF. DNA of the CDR3: TGTGCCAGCAGCCCTCAGGAGCAAAGGGAGACCCAGTACTTC.

This clone showed up just a few times. The genes are TRBV30 and TRBJ2-1, with D hard to call. The germline gives CDR1 GTSNPN, CDR2 SVGIG (reference sequence). V was pared by 2 bases and J by 8 bases, with 7 bases between. This CDR3 spans 11 amino acids. CDR3 residues: CAWSTADEQFF. In DNA form, the CDR3 reads TGTGCCTGGAGTACCGCCGATGAGCAGTTCTTC.

This clone was seen repeatedly, ten times or more. The chain combines TRBV6-8 with TRBJ1-5; no reliable D call. The germline gives CDR1 MNHGY, CDR2 SAAAGT. V lost 4 bases, J lost 4 bases, and 11 bases lay in between. CDR3 length: 14 amino acids. The CDR3 spells CASSWGFGNQPQHF. The CDR3 DNA reads as TGTGCCAGCAGTTGGGGATTCGGAAATCAGCCCCAGCATTTT.

The chain is built from TRBV18 and TRBJ2-1; TRBD2 agrees at 7 bases. The V gene end was trimmed by 8 bases and the J gene end by 0 bases; junction bases not matched to a gene: 7. Germline V gene data show CDR1 as KGHSH and CDR2 as LQKENI. The CDR3 runs 15 residues. Here the CDR3 DNA reads TGTGCCAGCACCAGCGGGGCGAGCTCCTACAATGAGCAGTTCTTC. Translated, it gives CASTSGASSYNEQFF.

This clone was detected a few times. The V gene is TRBV18, the J gene TRBJ2-5; D remains unclear. This CDR3 has 12 amino acids. Germline lookup yields CDR1 KGHSH and CDR2 LQKENI. V was cut by 4 bases and J by 2 bases, with 5 bases left in between. The CDR3 DNA reads as TGTGCCAGCTCACTACTACAAGAGACCCAGTACTTC. This gives the protein CASSLLQETQYF. Together with reference TRBV18 and TRBJ2-5, the CDR3 gives the full variable domain: NAGVMQNPRHLVRRRGQEARLRCSPMKGHSHVYWYRQLPEEGLKFMVYLQKENIIDESGMPKERFSAEFPKEGPSILRIQQVVRGDSAAYFCASSLLQETQYFGPGTRLLVL.

V gene TRBV29-1 combines with J gene TRBJ1-2; perhaps TRBD1 as D (5 bases). CDR1 and CDR2 (germline): SQVTM, ANQGSEA. Trimming stripped 4 bases from V and 2 bases from J, with 11 bases between. This CDR3 region has 13 residues. The CDR3 DNA reads TGCAGCGTTGGGGGGACTTCAAACTATGGCTACACCTTC. This codes for CSVGGTSNYGYTF.

A few counts support this clone. The chain joins TRBV2 to TRBJ2-2; 7 nucleotides agree with TRBD1. Trimming removed 6 bases from V and 4 bases from J; junction bases left unmatched: 11. This CDR3 is 16 amino acids long. Germline V gene data show CDR1 as SNHLY and CDR2 as FYNNEI. In DNA form, the CDR3 reads TGTGCCAGCAGCTCATTCGACAGGGACGGCACCGGGGAGCTGTTTTTT. Translated: CASSSFDRDGTGELFF.

This clone has at least ten counts. The genes are TRBV6-8 and TRBJ1-1; D gene ambiguous. The CDR3 is 14 residues long. The germline CDR1 and CDR2 sequences are MNHGY and SAAAGT. The V and J ends lost 4 bases and 5 bases respectively, with 14 bases between them. The CDR3 loop reads CASSWEFGLTEAFF. For the CDR3, the DNA is TGTGCCAGCAGTTGGGAATTCGGGCTTACTGAAGCTTTCTTT.

In this sample, this clone turned up once. This chain links TRBV19 with TRBJ1-1; 7 bases fit TRBD1. The ends lost 7 bases at V and 0 bases at J; junction bases unmatched: 5. The length of the CDR3 is 14 residues. CDR1 and CDR2 from the germline V gene are LNHDA and SQIVND (reference sequence). Here the CDR3 reads CASKKGAVNTEAFF. The DNA of the CDR3 is TGTGCCAGTAAGAAGGGGGCGGTGAACACTGAAGCTTTCTTT.

This clone was found a few times. The chain has TRBV6-8 and TRBJ2-7; D remains unclear. Germline V gene lookup returns CDR1 MNHGY and CDR2 SAAAGT. The ends were cut back, 0 bases at V and 1 base at J, with 10 bases in the middle. The CDR3 has 15 residues. Here the CDR3 reads CASSYSNLGSYEQYF. CDR3 DNA sequence: TGTGCCAGCAGTTACTCGAATCTGGGATCCTACGAGCAGTACTTC.

The chain couples TRBV19 to TRBJ1-1, with D unclear. The CDR3 spans 14 residues. The germline V gene encodes CDR1 LNHDA and CDR2 SQIVND (reference sequence). V was pared by 3 bases and J by 5 bases, with 13 bases between. CDR3: CASSMAIQGTEAFF. CDR3 DNA sequence: TGTGCCAGTAGTATGGCTATCCAAGGGACTGAAGCTTTCTTT.

This clone was counted only a few times. The chain uses TRBV14 and TRBJ2-5; 10 nucleotides align to TRBD2. The J segment lost 9 bases and the V segment lost 4 bases, leaving 17 bases of the junction unmatched. The CDR3 is 17 amino acids. Germline loops: CDR1 SGHDN, CDR2 FVKESK. As DNA, the CDR3 is TGTGCCAGCAGCCCCAAGGGTGAGCGGGGGGGCCGATGGTCCCAGTACTTC. Protein sequence: CASSPKGERGGRWSQYF.

This clone was observed many times. The gene calls are TRBV11-3 and TRBJ1-1; 7 bases align to TRBD1. V lost 3 bases, J lost 6 bases, and 10 bases stayed unmatched. The CDR3 covers 15 residues. Looked up from germline, CDR1 is SGHNT and CDR2 is YENEEA. The CDR3 DNA follows: TGTGCCAGCAGCTTCTCCTACAGGGGCGGGGCTGAAGCTTTCTTT. It encodes CASSFSYRGGAEAFF.

This clone was seen more than once but under ten times. This chain uses TRBV29-1 with TRBJ2-5, with 11 bases identical to TRBD1. V shed 2 bases, J shed 1 base, and the junction held 15 bases outside the gene matches. This CDR3 is built from 19 residues. Germline V gene lookup returns CDR1 SQVTM and CDR2 ANQGSEA. The CDR3 loop reads CSVERPFLGQGEFQETQYF. The CDR3 nucleotides are TGCAGCGTTGAACGACCCTTTCTGGGACAGGGGGAATTCCAAGAGACCCAGTACTTC.

The rearrangement uses TRBV19 and TRBJ1-5; D is undetermined. Trimming removed 3 bases at V and 4 bases at J, with 10 bases between. The CDR3 has 14 residues. The germline V gene encodes CDR1 LNHDA and CDR2 SQIVND (reference sequence). The chain's CDR3 is CASSIHSSNQPQHF. The CDR3 region has the DNA TGTGCCAGTAGTATCCACAGTAGTAATCAGCCCCAGCATTTT. The full variable domain, its missing parts supplied by reference TRBV19 and TRBJ1-5, is DGGITQSPKYLFRKEGQNVTLSCEQNLNHDAMYWYRQDPGQGLRLIYYSQIVNDFQKGDIAEGYSVSREKKESFPLTVTSAQKNPTAFYLCASSIHSSNQPQHFGDGTRLSIL.

This clone has at least ten counts. The chain is built from TRBV11-3 and TRBJ2-5; D may be TRBD2 (6 bases). Trimming stripped 4 bases from V and 4 bases from J, with 22 bases between. Germline CDR1 is SGHNT and CDR2 is YENEEA. This CDR3 is built from 17 residues. CDR3 in amino acids: CASSSGVYQGIGETQYF. CDR3 bases: TGTGCCAGCAGCTCGGGGGTGTATCAGGGAATAGGAGAGACCCAGTACTTC.

There are many counts of this clone. The chain carries TRBV6-8 and TRBJ2-1; D not resolved. CDR1 is MNHGY and CDR2 is SAAAGT in the germline V gene. The CDR3 spans 17 residues. V lost 5 bases and J 1 base, leaving 18 bases between the germline ends. CDR3 in amino acids: CASSTIEQTLSYNEQFF. For the CDR3, the DNA is TGTGCCAGCAGTACCATCGAGCAGACGCTATCCTACAATGAGCAGTTCTTC.

In its sample, this clone was seen a few times. The CDR3 here is CASSRTGSSYEQYF. CDR3 sequence (DNA): TGTGCCAGCAGTCGGACAGGCAGCTCCTACGAGCAGTACTTC. This chain connects TRBV6-8 to TRBJ2-7; 7 bases align to TRBD1. With V trimmed by 5 bases and J by 0 bases, 4 bases remained unmatched. Per germline, CDR1 MNHGY and CDR2 SAAAGT. The CDR3 loop spans 14 amino acids.

The chain links TRBV25-1 to TRBJ2-7; 8 bases fit TRBD2. Germline values: CDR1 MGHDK, CDR2 SYGVNS. This CDR3 comprises 14 residues. The J segment lost 4 bases and the V segment lost 7 bases, leaving 9 bases of the junction unmatched. DNA for the CDR3: TGTGCCAGCACTCAAGCGGGAGCAATTTACGAGCAGTACTTC. Amino acid sequence: CASTQAGAIYEQYF.

The chain joins TRBV19 to TRBJ1-3, with D maybe TRBD1 (5 bases). This CDR3 has 18 amino acids. V lost 1 base and J lost 0, with 16 bases in between. Looked up from germline, CDR1 is LNHDA and CDR2 is SQIVND (reference sequence). The CDR3 sequence is CASSIVWGHPSSGNTIYF. For the CDR3, the DNA is TGTGCCAGTAGTATAGTTTGGGGCCACCCGAGCTCTGGAAACACCATATATTTT. The full variable domain, in which reference TRBV19 and TRBJ1-3 provide the parts outside the CDR3, is DGGITQSPKYLFRKEGQNVTLSCEQNLNHDAMYWYRQDPGQGLRLIYYSQIVNDFQKGDIAEGYSVSREKKESFPLTVTSAQKNPTAFYLCASSIVWGHPSSGNTIYFGEGSWLTVV.

Only a few counts were recorded for this clone. This chain links TRBV9 with TRBJ2-1; TRBD2 agrees at 8 bases. The CDR3 loop spans 18 amino acids. With V trimmed by 1 base and J by 1 base, 10 bases remained unmatched. Germline lookup yields CDR1 SGDLS and CDR2 YYNGEE. This CDR3 is CASSVNPAGTRSYNEQFF. The CDR3 region has the DNA TGTGCCAGCAGCGTAAATCCAGCCGGGACTAGATCCTACAATGAGCAGTTCTTC. The full variable domain, rest sourced from reference TRBV9 and TRBJ2-1, is DSGVTQTPKHLITATGQRVTLRCSPRSGDLSVYWYQQSLDQGLQFLIQYYNGEERAKGNILERFSAQQFPDLHSELNLSSLELGDSALYFCASSVNPAGTRSYNEQFFGPGTRLTVL.

This clone was recorded a few times. The V call is TRBV12-5, the J call TRBJ1-1; D not resolved. Germline V gene data show CDR1 as LGHNT and CDR2 as FRNRAP. The CDR3 totals 13 residues. CDR3 in DNA: TGTGCCACCACCGAGAACTTGAACACTGAAGCTTTCTTT. Translating it yields CATTENLNTEAFF.